This entry lists 27 T cell receptor beta chains sequenced from one sample in a study of blood T cell repertoires in COVID-19. Sequenced by immunoSEQ multiplex PCR; TCRdb stores in-frame clones only, minus some. Seen here are 230,000 or so clones, 70% to 90% observed once, and the top ten hold just over 6.5%. The sample was PBMCs or T cells enriched from blood (not recorded which). Source of these receptors: a woman in her 50s who had been exposed to COVID-19.

The V gene is TRBV5-6, the J gene TRBJ1-1; D gene uncertain. Germline loops: CDR1 SGHDT, CDR2 YYEEEE. V was clipped by 0 bases and J by 3 bases, with 9 bases between them. This CDR3 has 14 amino acids. The CDR3 sequence: CASSLGPEDTEAFF. For the CDR3, the DNA is TGTGCCAGCAGCTTGGGGCCCGAGGACACTGAAGCTTTCTTT.

The chain combines TRBV11-2 with TRBJ2-7; D unclear. V lost 1 base and J lost 1, with 11 bases in between. Germline CDR1 and CDR2: SGHAT and FQNNGV. There are 15 residues in the CDR3. CDR3 nucleotide sequence: TGTGCCAGCAGCTTAGGTAACGCGCGATCCTACGAGCAGTACTTC. As protein: CASSLGNARSYEQYF.

The chain has TRBV3-1 (or the pseudogene TRBV3-2) and TRBJ2-2; a possible D gene is TRBD1 (8 bases). The V end was cut by 0 bases, the J end by 4 bases, with 21 bases between. CDR1 and CDR2 from the germline V gene are LGHDT and YNNKEL (reference sequence). CDR3 length: 19 residues. CDR3 DNA: TGTGCCAGCAGCCAAGATCCTCGGGGGGAGACAGGGGCCACCGGGGAGCTGTTTTTT. Translating gives CASSQDPRGETGATGELFF.

This chain connects TRBV13 to TRBJ1-4, with TRBD1 matching over 8 bases. J lost 8 bases, V lost 5 bases, and 4 bases had no gene match. Germline CDR1 and CDR2: PRHDT and FYEKMQ (reference sequence). This CDR3 is built from 13 residues. The CDR3 DNA reads TGTGCCAGCAGCCGACAGGGGAGAGAAAAACTGTTTTTT. This translates into CASSRQGREKLFF.

This CDR3 is CASSHGQGNQPQHF. CDR3 DNA sequence: TGTGCCAGCAGTCACGGACAGGGGAATCAGCCCCAGCATTTT. The V call is TRBV2, the J call TRBJ1-5, with TRBD1 identical over 9 bases. The CDR3 runs to 14 residues. The J segment lost 4 bases and the V segment lost 5 bases, leaving 3 bases of the junction unmatched. The germline gives CDR1 SNHLY, CDR2 FYNNEI.

The chain couples TRBV9 to TRBJ2-7; 10 nucleotides align to TRBD2. This CDR3 spans 14 amino acids. J lost 1 base, V lost 3 bases, and 1 base had no gene match. From germline, CDR1 is SGDLS and CDR2 YYNGEE. The CDR3 sequence: CASSAAGGSYEQYF. DNA of the CDR3: TGTGCCAGCAGCGCAGCGGGGGGGTCCTACGAGCAGTACTTC.

V gene TRBV5-5 combines with J gene TRBJ1-6; no reliable D call. The CDR3 covers 17 residues. The V gene's germline CDR1 is SGHKS and CDR2 YYEKEE (reference sequence). Trimming stripped 1 base from V and 0 bases from J, with 11 bases between. CDR3 residues: CASSLIPSDSYNSPLHF. The CDR3 nucleotides are TGTGCCAGCAGCTTGATACCGTCAGACTCCTATAATTCACCCCTCCACTTT. Using reference TRBV5-5 and TRBJ1-6 for the parts outside the CDR3, the full variable domain is DAGVTQSPTHLIKTRGQQVTLRCSPISGHKSVSWYQQVLGQGPQFIFQYYEKEERGRGNFPDRFSARQFPNYSSELNVNALLLGDSALYLCASSLIPSDSYNSPLHFGNGTRLTVT.

This clone was detected only once. The chain combines TRBV7-9 with TRBJ2-7, with 7 bases fitting TRBD1. The CDR3 length is 14 residues. The germline CDR1 and CDR2 sequences are SEHNR and FQNEAQ (reference sequence). The V segment lost 4 bases and the J segment 2 bases; nucleotides outside the gene matches: 5. The CDR3 here is CASSSGQAPYEQYF. CDR3 coding DNA: TGTGCCAGCAGCTCCGGACAGGCCCCCTACGAGCAGTACTTC. The full variable domain, completed using reference TRBV7-9 and TRBJ2-7, is DTGVSQNPRHKITKRGQNVTFRCDPISEHNRLYWYRQTLGQGPEFLTYFQNEAQLEKSRLLSDRFSAERPKGSFSTLEIQRTEQGDSAMYLCASSSGQAPYEQYFGPGTRLTVT.

V gene TRBV30 combines with J gene TRBJ2-7; 8 nucleotides align to TRBD2. The length of the CDR3 is 14 residues. V dropped 3 bases and J dropped 3; count of bases not matched to a gene: 7. Looked up from germline, CDR1 is GTSNPN and CDR2 is SVGIG (reference sequence). Here the CDR3 reads CAWRRAGVLYEQYF. CDR3 DNA sequence: TGTGCCTGGAGGAGAGCGGGGGTCCTCTACGAGCAGTACTTC.

This clone was seen once. The CDR3 DNA reads TGTGCCAGCAGTCTTCGACTAGCGGGACCTACCCTTAAAGAGACCCAGTACTTC. It encodes CASSLRLAGPTLKETQYF. The chain combines TRBV6-6 with TRBJ2-5; 11 bases agree with TRBD2. V trimming: 5 bases; J trimming: 3 bases; junction bases outside the gene matches: 14. CDR1 and CDR2 from the germline V gene are MNHNY and SVGAGI (reference sequence). The CDR3 loop spans 18 amino acids.

The chain is built from TRBV3-1 (or the pseudogene TRBV3-2) and TRBJ1-4, with TRBD1 matching over 8 bases. The CDR3 is 16 amino acids. Germline trimming cut 4 bases from V and 0 bases from J; bases unmatched to any gene: 4. Per germline, CDR1 LGHDT and CDR2 YNNKEL (reference sequence). The CDR3 sequence is CASSLTGEATNEKLFF. The CDR3, as DNA: TGTGCCAGCAGCCTGACAGGGGAGGCAACTAATGAAAAACTGTTTTTT.

This rearrangement joins TRBV5-1 to TRBJ1-2, with TRBD1 identical over 7 bases. V gave up 4 bases and J gave up 3 bases; unmatched junction bases: 3. This CDR3 spans 13 amino acids. In germline, CDR1 is SGHRS, CDR2 YFSETQ. Here the CDR3 reads CASSLGTDYGYTF. The CDR3 DNA reads TGCGCCAGCAGCCTCGGGACAGACTATGGCTACACCTTC.

V gene TRBV30 combines with J gene TRBJ1-1; 7 nucleotides line up with TRBD1. Germline trimming cut 2 bases from V and 4 bases from J; bases unmatched to any gene: 4. CDR3 length equals 13 residues. CDR1 GTSNPN and CDR2 SVGIG come from the germline V gene (reference sequence). CDR3 sequence: CAWSRQGGTEAFF. Written as DNA, the CDR3 is TGTGCCTGGAGTAGACAGGGAGGCACTGAAGCTTTCTTT.

The V gene is TRBV19, the J gene TRBJ2-3, with TRBD1 as a possible D gene (6 bases). The V gene lost 6 bases and the J gene lost 6 bases, with 22 bases spanning the gap. Germline CDR1 is LNHDA and CDR2 is SQIVND (reference sequence). This CDR3 is 16 amino acids long. The CDR3 region is CASSPRDKVIVDTQYF. CDR3 coding DNA: TGTGCCAGTAGCCCCCGGGACAAAGTGATCGTGGATACGCAGTATTTT.

The chain combines TRBV10-1 with TRBJ1-5; TRBD1 matches at 7 bases. The germline CDR1 and CDR2 sequences are WNHNN and SYGVQD (reference sequence). There are 16 residues in the CDR3. The J segment lost 1 base and the V segment lost 6 bases, leaving 9 bases of the junction unmatched. The CDR3 DNA reads TGCGCCAGCAGCCTACAGGGGCCCCGAAGCAATCAGCCCCAGCATTTT. Residues: CASSLQGPRSNQPQHF.

This chain connects TRBV7-2 to TRBJ2-5; possibly TRBD1 for D (7 bases). CDR1 SGHTA and CDR2 FQGNSA come from the germline V gene. Trimming shortened V by 2 bases and J by 5 bases, and 12 bases separated the two germline ends. This CDR3 has 14 residues. CDR3 sequence: CASSLSTGRETQYF. The CDR3 bases are TGTGCCAGCAGCTTATCGACAGGGAGGGAGACCCAGTACTTC.

V gene TRBV10-3 combines with J gene TRBJ1-2, with a weak D call TRBD1 (6 bases). The CDR3 consists of 16 residues. Germline V gene data show CDR1 as ENHRY and CDR2 as SYGVKD. V gave up 0 bases and J gave up 0 bases, with 11 bases separating them. The CDR3 loop is CAISESLGGANYGYTF. The CDR3 coding sequence is TGTGCCATCAGTGAGTCTCTAGGGGGTGCTAACTATGGCTACACCTTC.

The chain combines TRBV5-6 with TRBJ2-5, with a possible D match to TRBD2 (7 bases). Germline V gene lookup returns CDR1 SGHDT and CDR2 YYEEEE. Deletions cut 0 bases from V and 5 bases from J, with 11 bases between. CDR3 length equals 14 residues. The CDR3, as DNA: TGTGCCAGCAGCTTGGCCGGGGGGCGGGAGACCCAGTACTTC. This translates into CASSLAGGRETQYF.

V usage is TRBV15 and J usage is TRBJ1-2; 8 bases are shared with TRBD1. Germline V CDR1 and CDR2: LNHNV, YYDKDF (reference sequence). V was pared by 4 bases and J by 5 bases, with 9 bases of the junction left unmatched. The length of the CDR3 is 15 residues. The CDR3 nucleotides read TGTGCCACCAGCAAAACCCCGGACAGGGCGTATGGCTACACCTTC. Protein: CATSKTPDRAYGYTF.

This clone showed up just once. The chain carries TRBV12-3 or TRBV12-4 and TRBJ1-2; the D is unclear. V was pared by 3 bases and J by 4 bases, with 3 bases between. The CDR3 sequence is 11 residues long. This chain's CDR3 is CASSLSYGYTF. The DNA for the CDR3 is TGTGCCAGCAGTTTGAGCTATGGCTACACCTTC.

The chain recombines TRBV6-2 or TRBV6-3 with TRBJ2-1; 8 bases map to TRBD1. Germline V CDR1 and CDR2: MNHEY, SVGEGT. The trim removed 5 bases at V and 7 bases at J, leaving 4 bases unmatched. CDR3 size: 13 residues. CDR3 region: CASSTRTGNEQFF. CDR3 nucleotides: TGTGCCAGCAGTACCCGGACAGGGAATGAGCAGTTCTTC.

In the case of this clone: This same CDR3 is encoded by further DNA sequences in the sample. The chain joins TRBV5-1 to TRBJ1-1; D unclear. The CDR3 length is 14 residues. Trimming took 0 bases from V and 4 from J, leaving 10 bases between them. Germline assignment: CDR1 SGHRS and CDR2 YFSETQ. The CDR3 bases are TGCGCCAGCAGCTTGGGGCAGCCGGGCACTGAAGCTTTCTTT. Its protein is CASSLGQPGTEAFF.

The chain joins TRBV5-1 to TRBJ2-7; possible D gene TRBD1, 5 bases. The CDR3 runs 15 residues. Germline V CDR1 and CDR2: SGHRS, YFSETQ. V lost 1 base and J 6 bases, leaving 17 bases between the germline ends. CDR3 in amino acids: CASSLSGGLRGEQYF. In DNA, the CDR3 is TGCGCCAGCAGCTTGAGTGGCGGCTTAAGGGGCGAGCAGTACTTC.

The chain carries TRBV7-2 and TRBJ1-2; 9 bases align to TRBD1. CDR3 length: 15 amino acids. Germline CDR1 SGHTA, CDR2 FQGNSA. Trimming at V came to 1 base and at J to 5 bases, leaving 5 bases not matched to a gene. In DNA form, the CDR3 reads TGTGCCAGCAGCTTAGATTGGGACAGGGTGTATGGCTACACCTTC. Protein: CASSLDWDRVYGYTF.

The V and J genes are TRBV10-1 and TRBJ1-1; unclear D gene. V was shortened by 9 bases and J by 0 bases, with 20 bases between the two germline ends. Germline values: CDR1 WNHNN, CDR2 SYGVQD (reference sequence). The CDR3 length is 16 residues. The DNA of the CDR3 is TGCGCCAGGGGAGCAGCAGCTAGGCCCTTGAACACTGAAGCTTTCTTT. Protein: CARGAAARPLNTEAFF.

This clone was picked up many times. Other DNA sequences of this sample code for an identical CDR3. This sequence joins TRBV7-2 and TRBJ1-1; D gene unclear. The germline V and J ends were trimmed by 2 bases and 1 base, with 2 bases remaining between them. Germline V gives CDR1 SGHTA, CDR2 FQGNSA. CDR3 size: 12 residues. The CDR3 here is CASSLQNTEAFF. The CDR3 DNA sequence: TGTGCCAGCAGCTTACAGAACACTGAAGCTTTCTTT.

This chain uses TRBV4-2 with TRBJ2-3; the match to TRBD2 covers 13 bases. This CDR3 is 20 amino acids long. Losses at the gene ends were 4 bases for V and 0 bases for J; bases not matched to a gene: 13. Germline V lookup: CDR1 LGHNA, CDR2 YNFKEQ. CDR3 residues: CASSRAGLAGADFSTDTQYF. The CDR3 nucleotides read TGTGCCAGCAGCCGAGCAGGACTAGCGGGGGCCGATTTTAGCACAGATACGCAGTATTTT.